Below, 18 T cell receptor beta chains from the same sample are listed, as sequenced in a study of radiotherapy plus CTLA-4 blockade in lung cancer. TCRdb keeps only in-frame clones here, not all; method: immunoSEQ multiplex PCR. The table shows some 50,000 clones, with about four fifths occurring only once. The sequenced sample was peripheral blood, obtained from a patient treated with radiotherapy plus ipilimumab. All receptors come from a human donor with non-small cell lung cancer whose response to radiotherapy plus ipilimumab could not be evaluated.

The J gene is TRBJ2-5, the V gene TRBV5-1, with D tentatively TRBD1 (6 bases). V lost 7 bases, J lost 5 bases, and 18 bases lay in between. This CDR3 contains 14 residues. Germline loops: CDR1 SGHRS, CDR2 YFSETQ. This CDR3 reads CASGDTGISETQYF. CDR3 nucleotide sequence: TGCGCCAGCGGGGACACAGGGATCTCGGAGACCCAGTACTTC.

This clone was counted a few times. For the CDR3, the DNA is TGTGCCAGCAGCTTGGCCGGGGGGGGGATAATGAACACTGAAGCTTTCTTT. It codes for CASSLAGGGIMNTEAFF. The V gene is TRBV5-6, the J gene TRBJ1-1; possible D gene TRBD1, 5 bases. This CDR3 comprises 17 residues. V shed 0 bases and J shed 0 bases, with 15 bases lying between them. Germline CDR1 reads SGHDT; CDR2 reads YYEEEE.

This clone appeared a few times. The chain is built from TRBV6-5 and TRBJ2-7; a weak D match, TRBD1 (6 bases). Trimming stripped 6 bases from V and 5 bases from J, with 14 bases between. The germline gives CDR1 MNHEY, CDR2 SVGAGI. The CDR3 sequence is 13 residues long. The CDR3 spells CASRRTGLDEQYF. The CDR3 DNA follows: TGTGCCAGCAGGCGTACAGGGTTGGACGAGCAGTACTTC.

V and J are TRBV29-1 and TRBJ2-7; 7 bases align to TRBD2. V was pared by 6 bases and J by 6 bases, with 17 bases of the junction left unmatched. The CDR3 has 15 amino acids. CDR1 is SQVTM and CDR2 is ANQGSEA in the germline V gene. The CDR3 is CSVSEMGGGGGEQYF. CDR3 coding DNA: TGCAGCGTGAGCGAAATGGGGGGGGGAGGAGGCGAGCAGTACTTC.

The gene calls are TRBV10-3 and TRBJ2-1; 15 positions match TRBD2. Germline assignment: CDR1 ENHRY and CDR2 SYGVKD. The V segment lost 11 bases and the J segment 1 base; nucleotides outside the gene matches: 6. The CDR3 has 16 residues. The CDR3 protein is CASKGTSGRSYNEQFF. The DNA of the CDR3 is TGTGCCTCAAAGGGGACTAGCGGGAGGTCCTACAATGAGCAGTTCTTC.

V usage is TRBV5-1 and J usage is TRBJ2-2; possibly TRBD1 for D (6 bases). Germline assignment: CDR1 SGHRS and CDR2 YFSETQ. The CDR3 spans 16 residues. V lost 0 bases and J 2 bases, leaving 11 bases between the germline ends. CDR3 region: CASSLEGDVNTGELFF. The DNA for the CDR3 is TGCGCCAGCAGCTTGGAGGGGGACGTTAACACCGGGGAGCTGTTTTTT.

This clone has just one count. This sequence joins TRBV6-5 and TRBJ1-1; unclear D gene. The CDR3 covers 13 residues. Germline-derived CDR1 and CDR2 are MNHEY and SVGAGI. The V end was cut by 6 bases, the J end by 0 bases, with 8 bases between. CDR3 protein: CASREGLNTEAFF. The CDR3 DNA is TGTGCCAGCAGGGAGGGCCTGAACACTGAAGCTTTCTTT.

This clone showed up just a few times. Other DNA sequences from this sample encode an identical CDR3 as well. The chain uses TRBV2 and TRBJ1-5, with 9 positions matching TRBD1. This CDR3 is built from 14 residues. Germline CDR1 and CDR2: SNHLY and FYNNEI. V lost 5 bases to trimming and J lost 7 bases; unmatched junction nucleotides: 6. CDR3 sequence: CASSTGTGQQPQHF. The CDR3 bases are TGTGCCAGCAGTACCGGGACAGGGCAGCAGCCCCAGCATTTT. The full variable domain, its missing parts supplied by reference TRBV2 and TRBJ1-5, is EPEVTQTPSHQVTQMGQEVILRCVPISNHLYFYWYRQILGQKVEFLVSFYNNEISEKSEIFDDQFSVERPDGSNFTLKIRSTKLEDSAMYFCASSTGTGQQPQHFGDGTRLSIL.

The rearrangement links TRBV28 to TRBJ1-1; D might be TRBD1 (5 bases). CDR1 MDHEN and CDR2 SYDVKM come from the germline V gene. CDR3 length: 12 residues. V was clipped by 5 bases and J by 10 bases, with 14 bases between them. The CDR3 region is CASSPQTARAFF. As DNA, the CDR3 is TGTGCCAGCAGTCCACAGACAGCTCGAGCTTTCTTT.

This chain uses TRBV7-9 with TRBJ1-1; 7 bases line up with TRBD1. The CDR3 has 12 residues. The V gene's germline CDR1 is SEHNR and CDR2 FQNEAQ (reference sequence). The ends lost 5 bases at V and 8 bases at J; junction bases unmatched: 5. The CDR3 nucleotides are TGTGCCAGCAGCCCAGGGACAGCGGAAGCTTTCTTT. This translates into CASSPGTAEAFF. Drawing the rest from reference TRBV7-9 and TRBJ1-1, the complete variable domain is DTGVSQNPRHKITKRGQNVTFRCDPISEHNRLYWYRQTLGQGPEFLTYFQNEAQLEKSRLLSDRFSAERPKGSFSTLEIQRTEQGDSAMYLCASSPGTAEAFFGQGTRLTVV.

The chain combines TRBV25-1 with TRBJ1-2; a possible D gene is TRBD1 (6 bases). Germline V lookup: CDR1 MGHDK, CDR2 SYGVNS. This CDR3 is built from 13 residues. The ends were cut back, 5 bases at V and 4 bases at J, with 11 bases in the middle. This CDR3 reads CASSTRGGYGYTF. CDR3 nucleotide sequence: TGTGCCAGCAGTACCAGGGGCGGCTATGGCTACACCTTC.

The table lists this clone with a count of one. The V and J genes are TRBV18 and TRBJ1-2; no definite D call. The CDR3 extends over 15 amino acids. The V gene's germline CDR1 is KGHSH and CDR2 LQKENI. The ends were cut back, 3 bases at V and 12 bases at J, with 23 bases in the middle. This chain's CDR3 is CASSPWEGSLPEDTF. In DNA form, the CDR3 reads TGTGCCAGCTCACCTTGGGAGGGAAGTCTCCCAGAGGACACCTTC.

The chain employs TRBV19 and TRBJ2-1; TRBD1 aligns across 9 bases. V was clipped by 5 bases and J by 10 bases; unmatched bases: 12. The CDR3 contains 15 residues. CDR1 is LNHDA and CDR2 is SQIVND in the germline V gene (reference sequence). CDR3 amino acids: CASSQSDRGTREQFF. The CDR3 nucleotides read TGTGCCAGTAGTCAATCGGACAGGGGAACGCGCGAGCAGTTCTTC.

The chain carries TRBV29-1 and TRBJ1-4; no reliable D call. The V gene's germline CDR1 is SQVTM and CDR2 ANQGSEA. There are 14 residues in the CDR3. The V end was cut by 6 bases, the J end by 4 bases, with 15 bases between. The CDR3 DNA sequence: TGCAGCGTCCTTACGCGGGAGAGTAATGAAAAACTGTTTTTT. Protein: CSVLTRESNEKLFF.

A few counts support this clone. The chain uses TRBV7-9 and TRBJ1-6; the match to TRBD1 covers 7 bases. Looked up from germline, CDR1 is SEHNR and CDR2 is FQNEAQ (reference sequence). The trim removed 4 bases at V and 11 bases at J, leaving 11 bases unmatched. CDR3 length: 15 amino acids. The chain's CDR3 is CASSWGQTGVTPLHF. CDR3 sequence (DNA): TGTGCCAGCAGCTGGGGACAGACCGGTGTGACACCCCTCCACTTT.

This chain connects TRBV6-5 to TRBJ2-1; 7 nucleotides match TRBD1. The CDR3 covers 14 residues. Germline values: CDR1 MNHEY, CDR2 SVGAGI. With V trimmed by 4 bases and J by 1 base, 1 base remained unmatched. The CDR3 bases are TGTGCCAGCAGTTTGACAGGGTCCTACAATGAGCAGTTCTTC. Its protein is CASSLTGSYNEQFF.

This chain joins TRBV7-6 and TRBJ2-7; 13 positions match TRBD2. Germline-derived CDR1 and CDR2 are SGHVS and FNYEAQ. Trimming at V came to 3 bases and at J to 6 bases, leaving 11 bases not matched to a gene. The CDR3 is made up of 17 amino acids. As DNA, the CDR3 is TGTGCCAGCAGCTTGGGGAGGACTAGCGGGAGTTCGGTCGAGCAGTACTTC. Its translation is CASSLGRTSGSSVEQYF.

The CDR3 coding sequence is TGTGCCAGCAGTGTCGGACAGGGGGCTGTGGAGACCCAGTACTTC. Residues: CASSVGQGAVETQYF. The chain is built from TRBV28 and TRBJ2-5; 11 nucleotides agree with TRBD1. The J segment lost 5 bases and the V segment lost 5 bases, leaving 7 bases of the junction unmatched. The CDR3 consists of 15 residues. Germline V gives CDR1 MDHEN, CDR2 SYDVKM.